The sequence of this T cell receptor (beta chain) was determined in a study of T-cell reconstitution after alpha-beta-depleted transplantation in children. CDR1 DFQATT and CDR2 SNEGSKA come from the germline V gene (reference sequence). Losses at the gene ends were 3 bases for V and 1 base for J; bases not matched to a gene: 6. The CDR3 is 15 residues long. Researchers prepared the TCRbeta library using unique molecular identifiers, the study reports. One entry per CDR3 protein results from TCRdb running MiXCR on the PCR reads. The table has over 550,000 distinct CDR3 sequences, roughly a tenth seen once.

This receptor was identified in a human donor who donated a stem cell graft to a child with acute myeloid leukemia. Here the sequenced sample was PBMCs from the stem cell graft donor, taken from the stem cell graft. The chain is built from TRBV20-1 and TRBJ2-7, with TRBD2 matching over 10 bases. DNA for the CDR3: TGCAGTGCTAGTAGTCGGACTAGCGGATCCTACGAGCAGTACTTC. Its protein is CSASSRTSGSYEQYF.